A selection of T cell receptor beta chains follows, all from one sample in a study of blood T cell repertoires in COVID-19. TCRdb's copy holds only in-frame clones and misses some; the assay was immunoSEQ multiplex PCR. The table lists hundreds of thousands of clones, roughly 87% of them singletons. Sequences were obtained from peripheral blood. These TCRs come from a man in his 60s who had recovered from COVID-19. Each CDR3 is given with its conserved first and last residue. Fields, in order: clone size, V gene, J gene, CDR3 protein. Clone size is stated in some rows and not others, as once, few, many or a class when expanded.

size: -
V: TRBV5-1
J: TRBJ1-4
CDR3: CASSQNRASEKLFF

size: -
V: TRBV12-5
J: TRBJ2-2
CDR3: CASGLVRFWTSGGHTGELFF

size: -
V: TRBV10-3
J: TRBJ2-2
CDR3: CAISLTAAGDTGELFF

size: -
V: TRBV7-9
J: TRBJ1-1
CDR3: CAISPPGNTEAFF

size: -
V: TRBV5-4
J: TRBJ2-3
CDR3: CASSLVLATDTQYF

size: -
V: TRBV18
J: TRBJ2-2
CDR3: CASSPPGTSSTGELFF

size: -
V: TRBV19
J: TRBJ1-2
CDR3: CASGQGWLRGYTF

size: -
V: TRBV28
J: TRBJ2-1
CDR3: CASTPLGTGGSYEQFF

size: once
V: TRBV2
J: TRBJ1-6
CDR3: CASSEESSYNSPLHF

size: -
V: TRBV23-1
J: TRBJ2-3
CDR3: CASRTSVADTQYF

size: -
V: TRBV5-5
J: TRBJ2-5
CDR3: CASSLVQEQTQYF

size: -
V: TRBV10-3
J: TRBJ2-7
CDR3: CAISDARGGEQYF

size: -
V: TRBV9
J: TRBJ1-4
CDR3: CASSTYRGGATNEKLFF

size: -
V: TRBV18
J: TRBJ2-7
CDR3: CASSPPLRGYSYEQYF

size: -
V: TRBV12-3/TRBV12-4
J: TRBJ1-6
CDR3: CASSFNRGIPLHF

size: -
V: TRBV28
J: TRBJ2-7
CDR3: CASNSGFAYEQYF